This T cell receptor beta chain was profiled in a study of T cell responses to AZD1222 COVID-19 vaccine (dated by TCRdb to about 2021). Concerning the study at large: AZD1222 recipients with second doses at about 4 weeks or about 12 weeks were pooled, because spike-specific TCR depth and breadth did not differ between schedules. A total of 233 trial participants underwent TCR sequencing, of whom some 210 received two doses of AZD1222 and about 25 received two doses of the MenACWY control vaccine. Trial participants were enrolled by age into 18-55, 56-69 and 70-plus year subgroups, with approximately 160, 26 and 62 TCR-sequenced participants respectively. The research as a whole found: Nearly half of unique spike-specific TCRs reportedly recognized epitopes outside regions mutated in the B.1.351 and B.1.1.7 variants. CD4 TCRs associated with the vaccine covered the entire spike protein, and the dominant responses were in regions 160-218 and 743-854. In the small 56-69-year group, the increase in depth fell short of significance, most likely because of low power. Participants were mostly white British, with more females than males. The authors suggested clonal diversity may have been underestimated. Spike-specific TCR breadth and depth rose significantly after two AZD1222 doses compared with day 0 and with MenACWY recipients. No day 14 peak-response samples were available, so repertoires were characterized only after the peak T cell response. Conclusions about previously exposed vaccinees are limited because only six or seven AZD1222 recipients were SARS-CoV-2 seropositive at baseline.

Including cysteine and phenylalanine, the CDR3 has 14 amino acids. Solely the CDR3 DNA is kept, with 42 bases framed from the first base. The germline ends are 14 bases apart after V is trimmed by 5 bases and J by 4 bases. The germline V gene sets CDR1 to SGHDN and CDR2 to FVKESK. The CDR3 regions of human TCRbeta chains were analyzed by immunosequencing. The paper's processing steps were these. Repertoire TCRs were checked for matches against a reference library of SARS-CoV-2-specific TCRs that had been generated using the MIRA antigen-specificity platform. Breadth was defined as the fraction of unique TCRs that were SARS-CoV-2-associated. Depth was defined as the fraction of total T cells that were SARS-CoV-2-associated. Using the MIRA data, every spike-specific TCR was mapped to the spike region that the TCR reacted to and assigned to either a CD4 or a CD8 class. Log10-transformed breadth and depth values were compared by one-way ANOVA with Sidak's multiple comparisons tests. The source is immuneACCESS, and TCRdb retained only in-frame sequences with V and J called. Part of the clones is not carried over; for the studies checked, unresolved V genes explain less than half of this, and the remainder is unexplained. V and J calls and clone size are those listed in that table; D and trimming were worked out from the DNA. The sample table contains approximately 180,000 clones; only one count was recorded for roughly nine tenths of them. The leading ten clones occupy approximately 3% of the sample.

Only one count was recorded for this clone. It has no known antigen specificity. Per-base quality was not reported, and no clone a single base away is much larger than it. The label giving this sample's time point can be read as: baseline before first vaccination. Vaccinee samples came from UK trials COV001 and COV002, including a single-blind randomized controlled phase 2/3 trial of AZD1222 (ChAdOx1 nCoV-19) in healthy adults. Trial participant PBMC samples were collected at day 0 and day 28 after the second dose for TCRbeta chain sequencing. The sequence was collected from an adult in good health. This specimen consisted of peripheral blood, obtained on day 0 of AZD1222 vaccination. The chain is assembled from TRBV14 and TRBJ2-5, with TRBD2 perhaps the D gene, on 6 matching bases. The sequenced DNA is TGTGCCAGCAGCGGTAGCGGTACCCGAGAGACCCAGTACTTC. Its translation reads: CASSGSGTRETQYF.